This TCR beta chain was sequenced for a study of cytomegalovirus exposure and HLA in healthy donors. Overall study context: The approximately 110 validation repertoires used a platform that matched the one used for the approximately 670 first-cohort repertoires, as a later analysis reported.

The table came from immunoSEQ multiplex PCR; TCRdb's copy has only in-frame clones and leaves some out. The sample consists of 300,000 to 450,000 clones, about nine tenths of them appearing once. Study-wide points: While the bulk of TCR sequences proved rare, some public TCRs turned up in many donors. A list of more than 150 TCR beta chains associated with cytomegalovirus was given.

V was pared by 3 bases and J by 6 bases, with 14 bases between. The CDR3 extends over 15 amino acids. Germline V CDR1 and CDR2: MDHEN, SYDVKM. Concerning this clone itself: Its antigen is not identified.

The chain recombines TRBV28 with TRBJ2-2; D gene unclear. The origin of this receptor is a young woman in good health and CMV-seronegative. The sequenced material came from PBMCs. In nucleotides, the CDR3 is TGTGCCAGCAGTTTGACGGCCGTAGCCGCCGGGGAGCTGTTTTTT. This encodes CASSLTAVAAGELFF. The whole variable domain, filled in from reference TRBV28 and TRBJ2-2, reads DVKVTQSSRYLVKRTGEKVFLECVQDMDHENMFWYRQDPGLGLRLIYFSYDVKMKEKGDIPEGYSVSREKKERFSLILESASTNQTSMYLCASSLTAVAAGELFFGEGSRLTVL.